The 7 T cell receptor beta chains below all came from one sample that was sequenced in a study of blood T cell repertoires in COVID-19. Produced via immunoSEQ multiplex PCR; TCRdb's table is partial and in-frame only. The sample records a few hundred thousand clones, around 84% being singletons. The sequenced material came from peripheral blood. The receptors derive from an elderly woman with COVID-19, enrolled during active disease.

V and J are TRBV28 and TRBJ1-6; 8 nucleotides align to TRBD1. The junction had 8 bases not matched to a gene; V was cut back by 6 bases and J by 10 bases. Germline assignment: CDR1 MDHEN and CDR2 SYDVKM. CDR3 length: 14 amino acids. The CDR3 DNA follows: TGTGCCAGCAGCTCGACAGGGGCTCTGTCACCCCTCCACTTT. The encoded protein is CASSSTGALSPLHF.

Written as DNA, the CDR3 is TGTGCCAGCTCACCCACGACAGTTTATGGCACAGATACGCAGTATTTT. Translation: CASSPTTVYGTDTQYF. The chain uses TRBV18 and TRBJ2-3; a weak D match, TRBD1 (5 bases). The CDR3 extends over 16 amino acids. The V and J ends lost 3 bases and 1 base respectively, with 14 bases between them. Germline loops: CDR1 KGHSH, CDR2 LQKENI.

The chain employs TRBV7-2 and TRBJ2-3; D is undetermined. V was shortened by 3 bases and J by 2 bases, with 9 bases between the two germline ends. The CDR3 is 14 amino acids. Germline CDR1 is SGHTA and CDR2 is FQGNSA. The CDR3 DNA is TGTGCCAGCAGCTTTTCCTATAACACAGATACGCAGTATTTT. It yields the protein CASSFSYNTDTQYF. Full variable domain (missing parts from reference TRBV7-2 and TRBJ2-3): GAGVSQSPSNKVTEKGKDVELRCDPISGHTALYWYRQSLGQGLEFLIYFQGNSAPDKSGLPSDRFSAERTGGSVSTLTIQRTQQEDSAVYLCASSFSYNTDTQYFGPGTRLTVL.

The chain uses TRBV7-9 and TRBJ1-3; TRBD1 might be the D (6 bases). The V gene lost 5 bases and the J gene lost 2 bases, with 16 bases spanning the gap. This CDR3 is 16 amino acids long. In germline, CDR1 is SEHNR, CDR2 FQNEAQ (reference sequence). Here the CDR3 reads CASSRGGGRPGNTIYF. As DNA, the CDR3 is TGTGCCAGCAGCAGGGGAGGGGGTCGGCCTGGAAACACCATATATTTT.

The chain is built from TRBV4-1 and TRBJ1-5; no reliable D call. This CDR3 region has 16 residues. In germline, CDR1 is MGHRA, CDR2 YSYEKL. Trimming took off 1 base at V and 0 bases at J, with 10 bases between the two ends. Here the CDR3 DNA reads TGCGCCAGCAGCCAAGCCCCAGTGTATAGCAATCAGCCCCAGCATTTT. The encoded protein is CASSQAPVYSNQPQHF.

The chain uses TRBV14 and TRBJ1-6; the D is unclear. The CDR3 length is 14 residues. CDR1 and CDR2 (germline): SGHDN, FVKESK. V was clipped by 3 bases and J by 9 bases, with 12 bases between them. CDR3 region: CASSHRGRGSPLHF. CDR3 nucleotides: TGTGCCAGCAGCCACCGAGGGCGAGGTTCACCCCTCCACTTT.

The V gene is TRBV5-1, the J gene TRBJ2-3, with D perhaps matching TRBD2 (6 bases). The CDR3 extends over 16 amino acids. Trimming cost V 0 bases and J 0 bases, with 11 bases left between them. Germline V gene sequence: CDR1 SGHRS, CDR2 YFSETQ. Here the CDR3 reads CASSLERGYSTDTQYF. The CDR3 DNA follows: TGCGCCAGCAGCTTGGAACGGGGGTACAGCACAGATACGCAGTATTTT.